This T cell receptor (beta chain) was identified in a study of shared T cell receptors in the human thymus. This clone is a singleton in its sample. Trimming left V 7 bases short and J 11 bases short, with 15 bases between. In germline, CDR1 is MDHEN, CDR2 SYDVKM. CDR3 length: 13 amino acids. Only in-frame clones appear in the TCRdb table, and some are missing; sequencing was by immunoSEQ multiplex PCR. The repertoire holds some 660,000 clones, with roughly 86% as singletons. These data also featured in a second study, about human thymus T cells. That work states: Thymic resections from corrective heart surgery supplied the tissue.

The rearrangement uses TRBV28 and TRBJ1-6; D remains ambiguous. What was sequenced was thymocytes. This receptor was obtained from a boy in the first two years of life with a congenital heart defect. CDR3 region: CASTPEGGTPLHF. The CDR3 bases are TGTGCCAGCACCCCAGAAGGCGGGACACCCCTCCACTTT.